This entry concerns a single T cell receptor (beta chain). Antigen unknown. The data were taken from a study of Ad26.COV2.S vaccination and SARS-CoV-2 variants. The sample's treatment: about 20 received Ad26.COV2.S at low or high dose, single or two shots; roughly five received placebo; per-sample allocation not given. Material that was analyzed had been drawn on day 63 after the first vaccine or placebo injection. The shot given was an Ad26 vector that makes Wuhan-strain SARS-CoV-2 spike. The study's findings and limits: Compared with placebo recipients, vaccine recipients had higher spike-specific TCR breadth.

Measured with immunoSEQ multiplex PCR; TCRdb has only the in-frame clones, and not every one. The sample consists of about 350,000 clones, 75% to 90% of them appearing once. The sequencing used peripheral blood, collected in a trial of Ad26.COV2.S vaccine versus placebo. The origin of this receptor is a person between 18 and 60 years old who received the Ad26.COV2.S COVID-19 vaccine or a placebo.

The CDR3: CASSEWRDEQYF. The CDR3 DNA is TGTGCCAGCAGTGAATGGAGGGACGAGCAGTACTTC. This sequence joins TRBV6-1 and TRBJ2-7; possibly TRBD2 for D (6 bases). The germline V gene encodes CDR1 MNHNS and CDR2 SASEGT. CDR3 length: 12 residues. The V end lost 2 bases, the J end lost 5 bases, and 7 bases lay between the germline ends.